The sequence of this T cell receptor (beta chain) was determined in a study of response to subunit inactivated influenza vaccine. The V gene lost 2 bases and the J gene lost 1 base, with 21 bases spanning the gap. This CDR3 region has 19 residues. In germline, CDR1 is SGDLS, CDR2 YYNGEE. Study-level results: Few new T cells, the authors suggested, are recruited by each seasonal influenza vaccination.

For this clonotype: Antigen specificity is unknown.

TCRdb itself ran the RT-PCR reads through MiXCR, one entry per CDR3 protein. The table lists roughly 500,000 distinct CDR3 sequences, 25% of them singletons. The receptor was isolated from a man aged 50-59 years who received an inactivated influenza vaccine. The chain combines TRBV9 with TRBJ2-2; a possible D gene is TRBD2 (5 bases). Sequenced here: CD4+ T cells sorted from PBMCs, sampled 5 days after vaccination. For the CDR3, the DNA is TGTGCCAGCAGCGTTGGAATTCGGACCCCCCGGGGGAACACCGGGGAGCTGTTTTTT. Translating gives CASSVGIRTPRGNTGELFF. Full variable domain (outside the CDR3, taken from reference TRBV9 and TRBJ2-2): DSGVTQTPKHLITATGQRVTLRCSPRSGDLSVYWYQQSLDQGLQFLIQYYNGEERAKGNILERFSAQQFPDLHSELNLSSLELGDSALYFCASSVGIRTPRGNTGELFFGEGSRLTVL.